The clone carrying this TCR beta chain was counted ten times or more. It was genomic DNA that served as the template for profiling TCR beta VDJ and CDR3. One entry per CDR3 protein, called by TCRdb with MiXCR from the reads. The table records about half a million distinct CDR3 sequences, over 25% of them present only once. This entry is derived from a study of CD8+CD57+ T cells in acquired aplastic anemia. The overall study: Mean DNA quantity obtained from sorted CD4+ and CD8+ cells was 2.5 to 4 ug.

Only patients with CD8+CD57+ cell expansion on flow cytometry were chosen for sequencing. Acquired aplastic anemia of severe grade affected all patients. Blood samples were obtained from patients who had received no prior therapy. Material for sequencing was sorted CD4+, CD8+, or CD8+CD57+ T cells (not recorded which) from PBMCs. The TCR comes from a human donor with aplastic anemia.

CDR3 nucleotide sequence: TGCAGTGCCCTAACCCATCGGGAGACCCAGTACTTC. It yields the protein CSALTHRETQYF. The chain has TRBV20-1 and TRBJ2-5; the D is unclear. The CDR3 consists of 12 residues. Germline CDR1 reads DFQATT; CDR2 reads SNEGSKA (reference sequence). Trimming cost V 6 bases and J 5 bases, with 13 bases left between them.